This TCR beta chain was recovered during a study of blood T cell repertoires in COVID-19. Study summary: COVID-19 samples, acute and convalescent, were from the United States, Italy and Spain. Nucleic acid was either cDNA or gDNA, and it came from T cells, B-cell-depleted T cells, or PBMCs.

Germline loops: CDR1 LNHDA, CDR2 SQIVND (reference sequence). The CDR3 contains 12 residues. V lost 5 bases to trimming and J lost 10 bases, with 14 bases between them. How the authors handled the data: Amplification of reference gene primers provided the estimated nucleated cell counts. TCRdb's copy holds only in-frame clones and misses some; the assay was immunoSEQ multiplex PCR. That table gives V, J and clone size, and the DNA gave D and trimming. The data show under 150,000 clones, about nine tenths seen once. The chain has TRBV19 and TRBJ1-1; maybe TRBD1 (5 bases). Sequences were obtained from peripheral blood. The clonotype was recovered from a human donor in a cohort sampled during active COVID-19. The CDR3 sequence is CASSPAWGSAFF. The CDR3 DNA reads TGTGCCAGTAGTCCGGCGTGGGGCTCAGCTTTCTTT.